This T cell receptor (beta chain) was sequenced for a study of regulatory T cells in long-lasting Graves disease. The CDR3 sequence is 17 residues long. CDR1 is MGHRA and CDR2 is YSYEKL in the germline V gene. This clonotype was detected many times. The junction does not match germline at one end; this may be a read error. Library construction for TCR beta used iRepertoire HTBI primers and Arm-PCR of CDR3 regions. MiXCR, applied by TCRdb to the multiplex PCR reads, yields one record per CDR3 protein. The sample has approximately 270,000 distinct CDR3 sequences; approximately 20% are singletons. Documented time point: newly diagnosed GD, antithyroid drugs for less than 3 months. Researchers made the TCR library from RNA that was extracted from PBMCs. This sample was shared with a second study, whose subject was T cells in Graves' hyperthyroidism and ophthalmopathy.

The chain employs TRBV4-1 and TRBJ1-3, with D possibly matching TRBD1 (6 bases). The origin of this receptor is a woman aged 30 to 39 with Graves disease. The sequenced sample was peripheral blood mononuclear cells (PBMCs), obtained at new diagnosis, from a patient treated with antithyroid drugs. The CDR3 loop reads CASSQPPGQTSGNTIYF. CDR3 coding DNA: TGTGCCAGCAGCCAACCCCCCGGACAGACCTCTGGAAACACCATATATTTT.